Shown below are 30 T cell receptor beta chains from a single sample sequenced in a study of beta chain features in type 1 diabetes. Study results and limitations: Shorter TCRB CDR3s, moderately but significantly so, marked every one of the four CD4+ subsets in Type 1 diabetes patients.

What was sequenced were expressed TCRB transcripts, since all of the isolated RNA had been reverse transcribed. Generated by immunoSEQ multiplex PCR, the TCRdb table keeps only in-frame clones and is missing some. The sample carries about 150,000 clones, under 9.5% recorded once. Their antigens remain unidentified. The sequenced sample consisted of central memory CD4+ T cells from blood. These receptors were obtained from a man aged 18 to 30 with type 1 diabetes.

In its sample, this clone was seen once. V and J are TRBV11-2 and TRBJ2-3; D possibly corresponds to TRBD2 (6 bases). This CDR3 is built from 15 residues. CDR1 is SGHAT and CDR2 is FQNNGV in the germline V gene. V lost 5 bases, J lost 6 bases, and 18 bases lay in between. In DNA, the CDR3 is TGTGCCAGCAGCCGGGACCGGGGACTGGGGGATACGCAGTATTTT. Amino acids: CASSRDRGLGDTQYF.

In this sample, this clone turned up a few times. The chain couples TRBV7-2 to TRBJ2-6, with 8 bases lining up with TRBD1. Germline V lookup: CDR1 SGHTA, CDR2 FQGNSA. V shed 4 bases, J shed 2 bases, and the junction held 1 base outside the gene matches. This CDR3 contains 15 residues. The CDR3 bases are TGTGCCAGCAGCTCAGGGGGCGCTGGGGCCAACGTCCTGACTTTC. Translating it yields CASSSGGAGANVLTF. Full variable domain (rest looked up from reference TRBV7-2 and TRBJ2-6): GAGVSQSPSNKVTEKGKDVELRCDPISGHTALYWYRQSLGQGLEFLIYFQGNSAPDKSGLPSDRFSAERTGGSVSTLTIQRTQQEDSAVYLCASSSGGAGANVLTFGAGSRLTVL.

The DNA for the CDR3 is TGCAGCGTTGCAGGGGGCCGCTCCTACGAGCAGTACTTC. Translation: CSVAGGRSYEQYF. V and J are TRBV29-1 and TRBJ2-7, with 8 bases aligning to TRBD1. The CDR3 is 13 amino acids. Losses at the gene ends were 4 bases for V and 0 bases for J; bases not matched to a gene: 2. Germline V gene sequence: CDR1 SQVTM, CDR2 ANQGSEA.

This clone has more than one count but fewer than ten. The chain carries TRBV7-2 and TRBJ2-1; the D is unclear. The CDR3 totals 12 residues. Germline V lookup: CDR1 SGHTA, CDR2 FQGNSA. The V gene lost 4 bases and the J gene lost 15 bases, with 16 bases spanning the gap. CDR3 protein: CASSWSSVVLFF. In DNA form, the CDR3 reads TGTGCCAGCAGCTGGAGTAGTGTAGTTCTGTTCTTC.

This clone was observed a handful of times. The chain uses TRBV7-9 and TRBJ2-2; TRBD2 is a possible D gene (6 bases). Germline V gene sequence: CDR1 SEHNR, CDR2 FQNEAQ (reference sequence). This CDR3 comprises 15 residues. V was clipped by 4 bases and J by 2 bases, with 11 bases between them. The CDR3, as DNA: TGTGCCAGCAGCTCGCCCGGGACTAACACCGGGGAGCTGTTTTTT. Its translation: CASSSPGTNTGELFF.

This clone was counted only a few times. The rearrangement links TRBV5-4 to TRBJ2-2; 10 bases agree with TRBD2. The CDR3 is 17 residues long. Germline V gives CDR1 SGHNT, CDR2 YYREEE (reference sequence). With V trimmed by 4 bases and J by 4 bases, 10 bases remained unmatched. CDR3 loop: CASSVKGAGGGTGELFF. The CDR3 region has the DNA TGTGCCAGCAGCGTGAAAGGAGCGGGAGGGGGCACCGGGGAGCTGTTTTTT.

This rearrangement joins TRBV7-2 to TRBJ1-5, with D hard to call. V gave up 3 bases and J gave up 1 base, with 7 bases separating them. This CDR3 is built from 14 residues. Germline V lookup: CDR1 SGHTA, CDR2 FQGNSA. CDR3 DNA: TGTGCCAGCAGCTTGTACACGAGCAATCAGCCCCAGCATTTT. Residues: CASSLYTSNQPQHF.

This clone was counted at least ten times. At one end the junction does not follow the germline gene, possibly because of a read error. The V call is TRBV7-6, the J call TRBJ2-3, with 9 bases aligning to TRBD2. The CDR3 contains 16 residues. Germline V gene data show CDR1 as SGHVS and CDR2 as FNYEAQ. CDR3 DNA: TGTGCCAGCAGCTTAGGGGCCCAACTAGCGGGTGCTTTAGTGACGTTT. It codes for CASSLGAQLAGALVTF.

The CDR3 is CSVEGRGKNYGYTF. CDR3 coding DNA: TGCAGCGTTGAAGGGCGGGGGAAAAACTATGGCTACACCTTC. The chain is built from TRBV29-1 and TRBJ1-2; D might be TRBD1 (5 bases). Trimming took 1 base from V and 2 from J, leaving 11 bases between them. Germline V gives CDR1 SQVTM, CDR2 ANQGSEA. This CDR3 has 14 residues. Using reference TRBV29-1 and TRBJ1-2 for the parts outside the CDR3, the full variable domain is SAVISQKPSRDICQRGTSLTIQCQVDSQVTMMFWYRQQPGQSLTLIATANQGSEATYESGFVIDKFPISRPNLTFSTLTVSNMSPEDSSIYLCSVEGRGKNYGYTFGSGTRLTVV.

This clone was counted only a few times. The chain couples TRBV28 to TRBJ2-7; 9 positions agree with TRBD1. After removal of 4 bases from V and 7 bases from J, the junction contained 8 bases not matched to a gene. Germline assignment: CDR1 MDHEN and CDR2 SYDVKM. The CDR3 is made up of 14 amino acids. CDR3 loop: CASSYSGTGLEQYF. CDR3 sequence (DNA): TGTGCCAGCAGTTACTCCGGGACAGGGTTGGAGCAGTACTTC.

V usage is TRBV18 and J usage is TRBJ1-5, with D possibly being TRBD1 (6 bases). Germline-derived CDR1 and CDR2 are KGHSH and LQKENI. Trimming took 8 bases from V and 7 from J, leaving 18 bases between them. This CDR3 is 14 amino acids long. DNA for the CDR3: TGTGCCAGCGCCACGACGGGGCAGGGGCAGCCCCAGCATTTT. It is translated as CASATTGQGQPQHF.

In this sample, this clone turned up a few times. The genes are TRBV7-2 and TRBJ1-1; 7 nucleotides agree with TRBD1. V shed 1 base, J shed 1 base, and the junction held 0 bases outside the gene matches. CDR3 length: 14 amino acids. The germline gives CDR1 SGHTA, CDR2 FQGNSA. The CDR3 sequence: CASSLGTGNTEAFF. In DNA, the CDR3 is TGTGCCAGCAGCTTAGGGACAGGGAACACTGAAGCTTTCTTT.

This clone was counted many times. Other nucleotide sequences in the sample specify the same CDR3. This rearrangement joins TRBV5-1 to TRBJ2-7; no firm D call. This CDR3 contains 13 residues. CDR1 is SGHRS and CDR2 is YFSETQ in the germline V gene. V lost 4 bases and J lost 2, with 10 bases in between. CDR3 nucleotides: TGCGCCAGCAGCCTCGGGTCAACCTACGAGCAGTACTTC. Encoded protein: CASSLGSTYEQYF.

This clone has more than one count but fewer than ten. The rearrangement joins TRBV29-1 to TRBJ2-1; 8 bases fit TRBD1. Germline V CDR1 and CDR2: SQVTM, ANQGSEA. V shed 4 bases and J 0 bases; nucleotides not matched to a gene: 8. CDR3 size: 16 residues. The CDR3 bases are TGCAGCGTTGTGGGGGGACAGGAAAGCTCCTACAATGAGCAGTTCTTC. It specifies CSVVGGQESSYNEQFF.

This sequence joins TRBV9 and TRBJ1-2; perhaps TRBD1 as D (5 bases). Germline CDR1 SGDLS, CDR2 YYNGEE. The CDR3 totals 12 residues. V gave up 3 bases and J gave up 8 bases, with 11 bases separating them. This chain's CDR3 is CASSAPGSGYTF. The CDR3 DNA is TGTGCCAGCAGCGCTCCAGGGTCCGGCTACACCTTC.

This clone has a handful of counts. This CDR3 is also generated by other DNA sequences in the sample. The rearrangement links TRBV5-1 to TRBJ2-7, with 9 bases fitting TRBD1. J was trimmed by 2 bases and V by 0 bases; bases with no gene match: 3. CDR1 is SGHRS and CDR2 is YFSETQ in the germline V gene. This CDR3 spans 15 amino acids. Here the CDR3 reads CASSLEGQGPYEQYF. DNA for the CDR3: TGCGCCAGCAGCTTGGAGGGACAGGGACCCTACGAGCAGTACTTC.

This clone was recorded a few times. The chain links TRBV19 to TRBJ2-3; D not resolved. CDR1 is LNHDA, CDR2 SQIVND, per germline (reference sequence). V lost 1 base to trimming and J lost 0 bases, with 5 bases between them. This CDR3 comprises 14 residues. CDR3 sequence (DNA): TGTGCCAGTAGTATAGCGGTTAGCACAGATACGCAGTATTTT. Protein sequence: CASSIAVSTDTQYF.

The rearrangement joins TRBV4-3 to TRBJ2-5, with D possibly being TRBD2 (6 bases). CDR1 LGHNA and CDR2 YSLEER come from the germline V gene. V lost 5 bases and J 4 bases, leaving 14 bases between the germline ends. There are 14 residues in the CDR3. CDR3 bases: TGCGCCAGCAGCGCGGGTCAAGCGGGAGAGACCCAGTACTTC. Its translation is CASSAGQAGETQYF.

V gene TRBV4-2 combines with J gene TRBJ2-5; 10 positions agree with TRBD1. The CDR3 has 17 amino acids. Looked up from germline, CDR1 is LGHNA and CDR2 is YNFKEQ. The V gene end was trimmed by 5 bases and the J gene end by 2 bases; junction bases not matched to a gene: 11. The CDR3 region has the DNA TGTGCCAGCAGCAAAAACCCCGGGACAGGGGCGCAAGAGACCCAGTACTTC. Translating it yields CASSKNPGTGAQETQYF.

This chain uses TRBV6-6 with TRBJ2-7; 11 positions match TRBD2. J gave up 2 bases and V 6 bases, and 6 bases lay outside the gene matches. The germline V gene encodes CDR1 MNHNY and CDR2 SVGAGI (reference sequence). The length of the CDR3 is 15 residues. CDR3: CASRRGTSGAYEQYF. CDR3 DNA: TGTGCCAGCAGGCGCGGGACTAGCGGCGCCTACGAGCAGTACTTC.

This chain connects TRBV6-1 to TRBJ2-7; the D gene is possibly TRBD2 (7 bases). Germline V gene lookup returns CDR1 MNHNS and CDR2 SASEGT. Trimming pared 2 bases from V and 3 bases from J, leaving 14 bases between. This CDR3 spans 15 amino acids. Here the CDR3 DNA reads TGTGCCAGCAGTGAAATGGGGGGGCCCTTCTACGAGCAGTACTTC. Its translation is CASSEMGGPFYEQYF.

This clone has more than one count but fewer than ten. The chain carries TRBV18 and TRBJ2-6; D not certain. The CDR3 is made up of 17 amino acids. Germline CDR1 and CDR2: KGHSH and LQKENI. The V end was cut by 0 bases, the J end by 1 base, with 10 bases between. The CDR3 spells CASSPPNSWSGANVLTF. The CDR3, as DNA: TGTGCCAGCTCACCACCGAATAGCTGGTCTGGGGCCAACGTCCTGACTTTC. The full variable domain, with the rest looked up from reference TRBV18 and TRBJ2-6, is NAGVMQNPRHLVRRRGQEARLRCSPMKGHSHVYWYRQLPEEGLKFMVYLQKENIIDESGMPKERFSAEFPKEGPSILRIQQVVRGDSAAYFCASSPPNSWSGANVLTFGAGSRLTVL.

This clone showed up just a few times. The chain couples TRBV25-1 to TRBJ1-1, with 9 nucleotides matching TRBD1. Germline CDR1 and CDR2: MGHDK and SYGVNS. The ends lost 6 bases at V and 1 base at J; junction bases unmatched: 6. CDR3 length: 15 amino acids. CDR3 bases: TGTGCCAGCAGCCCCTCGGACAGGGGGAACACTGAAGCTTTCTTT. It specifies CASSPSDRGNTEAFF.

In DNA, the CDR3 is TGTGCCATCAGTGAGTCTGGGCAGATAAACACCGGGGAGCTGTTTTTT. This translates into CAISESGQINTGELFF. The chain is built from TRBV10-3 and TRBJ2-2, with unresolved D. The germline gives CDR1 ENHRY, CDR2 SYGVKD. Trimming cost V 0 bases and J 2 bases, with 10 bases left between them. The CDR3 loop spans 16 amino acids.

This clone was detected only a few times. V and J are TRBV9 and TRBJ2-2; D possibly corresponds to TRBD1 (6 bases). CDR3 length: 17 amino acids. Trimming removed 4 bases from V and 6 bases from J, with 22 bases in between. From germline, CDR1 is SGDLS and CDR2 YYNGEE. CDR3 residues: CASSPPLGLGQAGELFF. The CDR3 coding sequence is TGTGCCAGCAGCCCCCCTCTGGGTTTGGGACAAGCCGGGGAGCTGTTTTTT.

There are many counts of this clone. CDR3 sequence: CASSEVRDNSPLHF. The DNA of the CDR3 is TGTGCCAGCAGTGAGGTGCGTGATAATTCACCCCTCCACTTT. The chain employs TRBV2 and TRBJ1-6; unclear D gene. In germline, CDR1 is SNHLY, CDR2 FYNNEI. Trimming cost V 3 bases and J 5 bases, with 8 bases left between them. The length of the CDR3 is 14 residues. Full variable domain (missing parts from reference TRBV2 and TRBJ1-6): EPEVTQTPSHQVTQMGQEVILRCVPISNHLYFYWYRQILGQKVEFLVSFYNNEISEKSEIFDDQFSVERPDGSNFTLKIRSTKLEDSAMYFCASSEVRDNSPLHFGNGTRLTVT.

This clone has more than one count but fewer than ten. The V call is TRBV25-1, the J call TRBJ2-4; the match to TRBD2 covers 8 bases. Germline values: CDR1 MGHDK, CDR2 SYGVNS. Trimming at V came to 1 base and at J to 5 bases, leaving 4 bases not matched to a gene. CDR3 length: 15 amino acids. The CDR3, as DNA: TGTGCCAGCAGTGAATCCGGGACTAGTCAAAACATTCAGTACTTC. Encoded protein: CASSESGTSQNIQYF.

This clone was seen a few times. The chain recombines TRBV18 with TRBJ2-3; possibly TRBD1 for D (6 bases). The CDR3 spans 13 residues. V lost 5 bases and J lost 4, with 10 bases in between. The germline gives CDR1 KGHSH, CDR2 LQKENI. The CDR3 sequence: CASSLTGPDTQYF. DNA of the CDR3: TGTGCCAGCTCATTGACAGGCCCAGATACGCAGTATTTT.

The chain carries TRBV20-1 and TRBJ2-1; D gene ambiguous. The germline V gene encodes CDR1 DFQATT and CDR2 SNEGSKA (reference sequence). The CDR3 is made up of 11 amino acids. Trimming pared 3 bases from V and 5 bases from J, leaving 5 bases between. CDR3 in DNA: TGCAGTGCTAGTAACAACAATGAGCAGTTCTTC. Encoded protein: CSASNNNEQFF.

The rearrangement uses TRBV28 and TRBJ2-5, with TRBD1 identical over 9 bases. This CDR3 spans 15 amino acids. Germline V gives CDR1 MDHEN, CDR2 SYDVKM. The V segment lost 5 bases and the J segment 2 bases; nucleotides outside the gene matches: 6. The CDR3 spells CASSRPGQGQETQYF. Written as DNA, the CDR3 is TGTGCCAGCAGTCGCCCGGGACAGGGACAAGAGACCCAGTACTTC.